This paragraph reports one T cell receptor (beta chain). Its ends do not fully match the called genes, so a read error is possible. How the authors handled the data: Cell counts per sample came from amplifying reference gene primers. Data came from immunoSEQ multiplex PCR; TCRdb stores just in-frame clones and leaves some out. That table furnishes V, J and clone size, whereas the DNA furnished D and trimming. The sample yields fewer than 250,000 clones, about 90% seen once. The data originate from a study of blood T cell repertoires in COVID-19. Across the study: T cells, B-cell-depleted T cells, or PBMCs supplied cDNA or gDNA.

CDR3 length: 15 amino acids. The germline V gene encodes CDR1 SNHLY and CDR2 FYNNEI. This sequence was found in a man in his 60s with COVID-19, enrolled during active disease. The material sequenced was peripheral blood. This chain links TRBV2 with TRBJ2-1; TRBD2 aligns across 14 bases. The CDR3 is CASSEGLAGGGEQFF. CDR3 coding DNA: TGTGCCAGCAGCGAAGGACTAGCGGGAGGCGGCGAACAGTTCTTC.